This TCR beta chain was profiled in a study of blood T cell repertoires in COVID-19 (dated by TCRdb to the early 2020s). Notes on the research overall: Samples covering the acute and convalescent phases of COVID-19 were provided by collaborators in the United States, Italy and Spain. The prospective study material was composed of cDNA or gDNA derived from T cells, B-cell-depleted T cells, or PBMCs. The dataset comprised deeply sampled blood TCRbeta repertoires from subjects exposed to, actively infected with, or recovered from COVID-19. A freely available public database, intended as a resource for researchers studying the immune response to SARS-CoV-2, is where the repertoires were released. Samples were obtained from the ongoing ImmuneRACE study (first 160 participants) and from 1,254 subjects provided by 6 global collaborators. A de-identified subject ID, COVID-19 status, age in years and sex were almost always included in the sample metadata. HLA class I and class II types, where available, came from metadata supplied by the sample provider rather than from assay-based typing. The study at large found these results: Clinical and demographic metadata were provided uncurated, with the amount varying by source and participant.

Participants in the prospective study were enrolled through a virtual design, were aged roughly 18 to 100 years, and lived in 24 United States geographic areas. To assign participants to cohorts, the prospective study relied on clinical history that participants themselves reported in a screening survey and a study questionnaire. Recovered participants in ImmuneRACE Cohort 3 were defined by two consecutive negative NP/OP PCR tests, clearance by a healthcare professional, or resolution of symptoms. Each participant in the prospective study had whole blood, serum and a nasopharyngeal or oropharyngeal swab collected by mobile phlebotomists. Participants in the prospective study had the option to provide additional blood draws and questionnaires over a roughly 2-month period. Before DNA extraction, prospective study blood samples were shipped either frozen or at room temperature. Trimming removed 5 bases from V and 2 bases from J, leaving 19 bases between the germline ends. The germline V gene encodes CDR1 SGHVS and CDR2 FQNEAQ. The CDR3 runs 17 residues from the cysteine to the phenylalanine. Only the CDR3 DNA stays, 51 bases, in frame from base 1.

As regards this clone: This clone's antigen is unknown. No much larger clone exists at a distance of one base, and base qualities are not known.

TCRbeta CDR3 regions were amplified from genomic DNA by means of the immunoSEQ Assay, a bias-controlled multiplex PCR. In the paper's pipeline: Within the assay, amplification of reference gene primers was used to estimate how many nucleated cells each sample contained. To quantify the absolute abundance of each unique TCRbeta CDR3 rearrangement, sequence reads were collapsed and filtered. For each sample, productive Simpson clonality was calculated as the square root of Simpson's diversity index across productive rearrangements. TCRdb carries this immuneACCESS record with in-frame sequences only. Its versions omit some clonotypes, under half of them owing to an unresolved V gene in the studies checked, with the rest unexplained. V and J calls and clone size come straight from that table; D and trimming were deduced from the DNA. Counted in this sample were fewer than 400,000 clones; roughly 88% of them appeared once. Under 6% of the sample is taken by the ten largest.

This clonotype originated in a man under 40 who had recovered from COVID-19. The rearranged chain carries TRBV7-8 and TRBJ1-5, with no confident D gene call. Sequencing input: PBMCs or T cells enriched from blood (not recorded which). The DNA sequence is as follows: TGTGCCAGCAGCCGAGTTCCGGGGATGGCGGGCAATCAGCCCCAGCATTTT. This translates into CASSRVPGMAGNQPQHF.